The table lists the clone carrying this TCR beta chain with a count of one. The V and J ends lost 6 bases and 6 bases respectively, with 11 bases between them. CDR1 is MGHRA, CDR2 YSYEKL, per germline. The CDR3 has 12 amino acids. The sample originates from a study of blood T cell repertoires in COVID-19. Assay: immunoSEQ multiplex PCR; the TCRdb copy retains only in-frame clones and omits some. The table includes more than 300,000 clones, nearly 90% detected once. Source material: peripheral blood. This receptor was taken from a woman aged 35 to 49 with COVID-19, enrolled during active disease. The chain is built from TRBV4-1 and TRBJ1-2, with a tentative D call TRBD1 (5 bases). The CDR3 protein is CASRGGSHGYTF. The CDR3 region has the DNA TGCGCCAGCAGGGGGGGATCGCATGGCTACACCTTC.